These 5 T cell receptor beta chains came from one sample sequenced in a study of blood T cell repertoires in COVID-19. The method was immunoSEQ multiplex PCR; TCRdb's version includes in-frame clones alone and lacks a portion of them. The sample has 370,000 or so clones; about 90% are singletons. Material for sequencing was PBMCs or T cells enriched from blood (not recorded which). These receptors all come from a man aged 25 to 40 who had recovered from COVID-19.

This clone was recorded once. This rearrangement joins TRBV7-2 to TRBJ2-7; TRBD1 matches at 7 bases. The length of the CDR3 is 14 residues. Losses at the gene ends were 5 bases for V and 0 bases for J; bases not matched to a gene: 4. In germline, CDR1 is SGHTA, CDR2 FQGNSA. CDR3 nucleotides: TGTGCCAGCAGCGGACAGGCAGGCTCCTACGAGCAGTACTTC. Encoded protein: CASSGQAGSYEQYF. The whole variable domain, filled in from reference TRBV7-2 and TRBJ2-7, reads GAGVSQSPSNKVTEKGKDVELRCDPISGHTALYWYRQSLGQGLEFLIYFQGNSAPDKSGLPSDRFSAERTGGSVSTLTIQRTQQEDSAVYLCASSGQAGSYEQYFGPGTRLTVT.

V usage is TRBV12-5 and J usage is TRBJ1-6, with no clear D. The CDR3 extends over 13 amino acids. The V end was cut by 5 bases, the J end by 10 bases, with 12 bases between. Germline lookup yields CDR1 LGHNT and CDR2 FRNRAP. CDR3 in DNA: TGTGCTAGTGGTCGGGTGAGCGACTCACCCCTCCACTTT. Protein: CASGRVSDSPLHF.

The chain carries TRBV4-2 and TRBJ1-4; no reliable D call. The germline gives CDR1 LGHNA, CDR2 YNFKEQ. The CDR3 extends over 17 amino acids. V was cut by 0 bases and J by 3 bases, with 14 bases left in between. The CDR3 region is CASSQESLGGSNEKLFF. DNA for the CDR3: TGTGCCAGCAGCCAAGAATCTCTTGGCGGATCTAATGAAAAACTGTTTTTT.

J is TRBJ1-1 and V is TRBV20-1; D is ambiguous. The CDR3 spans 11 residues. The germline V and J ends were trimmed by 2 bases and 8 bases, with 9 bases remaining between them. CDR1 is DFQATT and CDR2 is SNEGSKA in the germline V gene (reference sequence). The CDR3 reads CSARMAPEAFF. The DNA of the CDR3 is TGCAGTGCTAGAATGGCACCCGAAGCTTTCTTT.

The rearrangement joins TRBV4-1 to TRBJ1-1, with TRBD1 matching 9 bases. The V and J ends lost 4 bases and 7 bases, in that order; junction bases with no gene match: 13. This CDR3 is 16 amino acids long. Germline values: CDR1 MGHRA, CDR2 YSYEKL. In DNA form, the CDR3 reads TGCGCCAGCAGCCTCCCCCAGGGGACAGGGCGACTTGAAGCTTTCTTT. Translation gives CASSLPQGTGRLEAFF.